This T cell receptor (beta chain) is from a study of CD8+ T cells in alopecia areata. Study as a whole: Treated patients received oral tofacitinib, 5 to 10 mg twice daily.

The V and J ends lost 3 bases and 6 bases, in that order; junction bases with no gene match: 7. The CDR3 contains 15 residues. Germline lookup yields CDR1 MGHRA and CDR2 YSYEKL. Only one count was recorded for this clone. Its antigen remains unidentified. Whole-study results and caveats: Compared with normal scalp, lesional scalp had higher clonality and more expanded CD8+ clones.

As the sequencing template, cDNA was produced by extracting RNA and reverse transcribing it. TCRdb's table, derived via immunoSEQ multiplex PCR, lists solely in-frame clones and lacks some. Of 150,000 to 200,000 clones in the sample, 50% to 75% were seen once. This specimen consisted of CD4+ T cells sorted from blood, obtained at week 0. This TCR derives from a human donor with alopecia areata. V is TRBV4-1 and J is TRBJ2-2; TRBD1 aligns across 7 bases. The CDR3 DNA is TGCGCCAGCAGCCAGAGACAGGGAGTCCCCGGGGAGCTGTTTTTT. This gives the protein CASSQRQGVPGELFF.